A selection of T cell receptor beta chains follows, all from one sample in a study of blood T cell repertoires in COVID-19. Profiled with immunoSEQ multiplex PCR; TCRdb holds only in-frame clones, not every one. The sample carries 200,000 to 250,000 clones, around 84% recorded once. The sequencing input was peripheral blood. These receptors were taken from an elderly woman with active or convalescent COVID-19. Each CDR3 is given with its conserved first and last residue. A D gene is named only where the DNA matches it firmly. Clone size is stated in some rows and not others, as once, few, many or a class when expanded.

D gene,J gene,V gene,clone size,CDR3 protein,CDR3 DNA
TRBD1,TRBJ2-7,TRBV2,-,CASRQTGVQSEQYF,TGTGCCAGCCGGCAGACAGGGGTGCAATCCGAGCAGTACTTC
-,TRBJ1-1,TRBV10-3,-,CATGGNTEAFF,TGTGCCACCGGGGGGAACACTGAAGCTTTCTTT
TRBD1,TRBJ1-2,TRBV6-5,-,CASSYISRQGSYGYTF,TGTGCCAGCAGTTACATATCGAGACAGGGGAGCTATGGCTACACCTTC
-,TRBJ1-1,TRBV9,-,CASSVVKRGAFF,TGTGCCAGCAGCGTAGTGAAGCGGGGGGCTTTCTTT
-,TRBJ2-6,TRBV5-1,-,CASSVQQAGANVLTF,TGCGCCAGCAGCGTTCAACAGGCGGGGGCCAACGTCCTGACTTTC
TRBD1,TRBJ1-4,TRBV2,-,CASRPTLYDRAINEKLFF,TGTGCCAGCAGGCCGACCCTCTACGACAGGGCCATTAATGAAAAACTGTTTTTT
TRBD1,TRBJ1-2,TRBV3-1/TRBV3-2,-,CASSPRDRGNYGYTF,TGTGCCAGCAGCCCTCGGGACAGGGGGAACTATGGCTACACCTTC
TRBD2,TRBJ2-5,TRBV4-2,-,CASSRGLAGAWEDETQYF,TGTGCCAGCAGCCGAGGACTAGCGGGGGCCTGGGAAGATGAGACCCAGTACTTC
-,TRBJ1-1,TRBV10-3,-,CAISESSWGGNTEAFF,TGTGCCATCAGTGAGTCAAGCTGGGGGGGGAACACTGAAGCTTTCTTT
-,TRBJ1-4,TRBV4-1,-,CASSQYGNGDEKLFF,TGCGCCAGCAGCCAGTACGGGAACGGGGATGAAAAACTGTTTTTT
TRBD1,TRBJ1-1,TRBV18,few,CASSLGQGATEAFF,TGTGCCAGCTCATTGGGACAGGGGGCCACTGAAGCTTTCTTT